The 15 T cell receptor beta chains below come from one sample, sequenced in a study of CD8+CD57+ T cells in acquired aplastic anemia. Patients sequenced had flow cytometry evidence of CD8+CD57+ cell expansion. Researchers used genomic DNA as the template to profile TCR beta VDJ and CDR3. TCRdb re-called the reads through MiXCR, storing one row per CDR3 protein. The sample lists approximately 180,000 distinct CDR3 sequences, approximately 48% occurring once. Sequenced: sorted CD4+, CD8+, or CD8+CD57+ T cells (not recorded which) from PBMCs. The receptors shown here come from a human donor with aplastic anemia.

This clonotype has a count of ten or more. This chain links TRBV10-3 with TRBJ2-1, with D perhaps TRBD1 or TRBD2 (5 bases each). CDR1 is ENHRY, CDR2 SYGVKD, per germline. The CDR3 runs 16 residues. Trimming stripped 5 bases from V and 6 bases from J, with 20 bases between. In DNA, the CDR3 is TGTGCCATCAGTTACGAACCGGGGCTTAGGTCCAATGAGCAGTTCTTC. Its translation: CAISYEPGLRSNEQFF.

There are many counts of this clonotype. The junction departs from the called germline gene at one end, perhaps through a read error. The chain links TRBV2 to TRBJ1-6; D unresolved. This CDR3 has 16 amino acids. Looked up from germline, CDR1 is SNHLY and CDR2 is FYNNEI. The CDR3 nucleotides are TGTGCCAGTAGTGAACGGGCAGGAGCTTATAATTCACCCCTCCACTTT. Translation gives CASSERAGAYNSPLHF. Filled out from reference TRBV2 and TRBJ1-6, the complete variable domain reads EPEVTQTPSHQVTQMGQEVILRCVPISNHLYFYWYRQILGQKVEFLVSFYNNEISEKSEIFDDQFSVERPDGSNFTLKIRSTKLEDSAMYFCASSERAGAYNSPLHFGNGTRLTVT.

The chain employs TRBV15 and TRBJ1-1, with 10 bases identical to TRBD1. Per germline, CDR1 LNHNV and CDR2 YYDKDF (reference sequence). J was trimmed by 7 bases and V by 8 bases; bases with no gene match: 7. The CDR3 is made up of 13 amino acids. The CDR3 DNA is TGTGCCACCCGCTGGACAGGGGGAGGTGAAGCTTTCTTT. Protein: CATRWTGGGEAFF.

This clonotype was counted ten times or more. This chain uses TRBV19 with TRBJ1-2, with D perhaps matching TRBD1 (6 bases). The CDR3 covers 17 residues. Germline CDR1 reads LNHDA; CDR2 reads SQIVND (reference sequence). Trimming took 9 bases from V and 4 from J, leaving 27 bases between them. The CDR3 region has the DNA TGTGCCAGCTCCCTCGAGTCCCGGGGGCGGGGCGGCTATGGCTACACCTTC. It codes for CASSLESRGRGGYGYTF.

V gene TRBV12-3 or TRBV12-4 combines with J gene TRBJ1-5; the D gene is possibly TRBD1 (5 bases). V was shortened by 8 bases and J by 6 bases, with 26 bases between the two germline ends. The CDR3 loop spans 17 amino acids. CDR3 sequence (DNA): TGTGCCAGCCGTATGATCGGGGGAGCACGGTTAGGTCAGCCCCAGCATTTT. Protein sequence: CASRMIGGARLGQPQHF.

This clonotype has only a few counts. This may be a read error: a much more frequent sequence differs by one nucleotide. The gene calls are TRBV20-1 and TRBJ2-7; TRBD1 is a possible D gene (6 bases). Trimming shortened V by 0 bases and J by 2 bases, and 11 bases separated the two germline ends. The CDR3 length is 14 residues. Germline V lookup: CDR1 DFQATT, CDR2 SNEGSKA (reference sequence). This CDR3 reads CSARDPRTAYEQYF. Written as DNA, the CDR3 is TGCAGTGCTAGAGATCCTAGGACAGCCTACGAGCAGTACTTC.

Many counts were recorded for this clonotype. This chain uses TRBV12-3 or TRBV12-4 with TRBJ1-1, with D hard to call. CDR3 size: 11 residues. Trimming cost V 5 bases and J 8 bases, with 9 bases left between them. The CDR3 sequence: CASSRTVEAFF. For the CDR3, the DNA is TGTGCCAGCAGTCGGACGGTGGAAGCTTTCTTT.

Many counts were recorded for this clonotype. This chain links TRBV5-1 with TRBJ2-7, with D maybe TRBD1 (5 bases). Between the trimmed V and J ends, which lost 2 bases and 4 bases, there was a span of 13 bases. This CDR3 has 14 residues. From germline, CDR1 is SGHRS and CDR2 YFSETQ. The CDR3: CASSFRQGGYEQYF. The CDR3 DNA is TGCGCCAGCAGCTTCCGGCAGGGTGGTTACGAGCAGTACTTC. Supplemented by reference TRBV5-1 and TRBJ2-7, the full variable domain reads KAGVTQTPRYLIKTRGQQVTLSCSPISGHRSVSWYQQTPGQGLQFLFEYFSETQRNKGNFPGRFSGRQFSNSRSEMNVSTLELGDSALYLCASSFRQGGYEQYFGPGTRLTVT.

This clonotype was seen many times. The rearrangement uses TRBV25-1 and TRBJ1-5, with TRBD1 as a possible D gene (6 bases). Per the germline V gene, CDR1 is MGHDK and CDR2 is SYGVNS. This CDR3 has 14 residues. V was cut by 6 bases and J by 0 bases, with 9 bases left in between. This CDR3 reads CASSAQGSNQPQHF. The CDR3 DNA is TGTGCCAGCAGCGCACAGGGTAGCAATCAGCCCCAGCATTTT.

CDR3 in amino acids: CASSPGTGEETQYF. CDR3 nucleotides: TGTGCCAGCAGCCCCGGGACAGGGGAAGAGACCCAGTACTTC. The chain links TRBV4-2 to TRBJ2-5; 10 bases are a match to TRBD1. After removal of 4 bases from V and 3 bases from J, the junction contained 2 bases not matched to a gene. Germline values: CDR1 LGHNA, CDR2 YNFKEQ. The CDR3 has 14 residues.

This clonotype was seen at least ten times. The chain links TRBV19 to TRBJ2-1; TRBD2 aligns across 7 bases. V trimming: 0 bases; J trimming: 14 bases; junction bases outside the gene matches: 7. This CDR3 spans 13 amino acids. The germline V gene has CDR1 LNHDA and CDR2 SQIVND (reference sequence). The CDR3: CASSIDGTILKFF. CDR3 nucleotide sequence: TGTGCCAGTAGTATAGACGGGACTATTTTAAAGTTCTTC.

CDR3 coding DNA: TGTGCCACCAGTGACCCGACTAGCGGGGGGGCCACAGATACGCAGTATTTT. Amino acid sequence: CATSDPTSGGATDTQYF. The chain carries TRBV24-1 and TRBJ2-3, with 14 nucleotides matching TRBD2. The germline gives CDR1 KGHDR, CDR2 SFDVKD. J was trimmed by 2 bases and V by 4 bases; bases with no gene match: 4. This CDR3 region has 17 residues.

The chain combines TRBV20-1 with TRBJ2-7, with 9 bases aligning to TRBD1. In germline, CDR1 is DFQATT, CDR2 SNEGSKA (reference sequence). The CDR3 consists of 16 residues. V lost 0 bases, J lost 6 bases, and 12 bases stayed unmatched. This CDR3 reads CSARDLMGQGLGEQYF. The CDR3 DNA reads TGCAGTGCTAGAGATCTTATGGGACAGGGTTTAGGCGAGCAGTACTTC.

This clonotype was observed a few times. The chain combines TRBV27 with TRBJ1-6; D uncertain. Germline V lookup: CDR1 MNHEY, CDR2 SMNVEV (reference sequence). The V gene lost 1 base and the J gene lost 4 bases, with 17 bases spanning the gap. The CDR3 extends over 18 amino acids. The CDR3 bases are TGTGCCAGCAGTTTATTACGTAGGGCCGGGATTTATAATTCACCCCTCCACTTT. Its translation: CASSLLRRAGIYNSPLHF.

The J gene is TRBJ2-5, the V gene TRBV25-1; 11 bases agree with TRBD2. In germline, CDR1 is MGHDK, CDR2 SYGVNS. The CDR3 is made up of 17 amino acids. After removal of 1 base from V and 5 bases from J, the junction contained 9 bases not matched to a gene. For the CDR3, the DNA is TGTGCCAGCAGTGAATTAGGGCTAGCGGGAGGTCGGGAGACCCAGTACTTC. Protein: CASSELGLAGGRETQYF.